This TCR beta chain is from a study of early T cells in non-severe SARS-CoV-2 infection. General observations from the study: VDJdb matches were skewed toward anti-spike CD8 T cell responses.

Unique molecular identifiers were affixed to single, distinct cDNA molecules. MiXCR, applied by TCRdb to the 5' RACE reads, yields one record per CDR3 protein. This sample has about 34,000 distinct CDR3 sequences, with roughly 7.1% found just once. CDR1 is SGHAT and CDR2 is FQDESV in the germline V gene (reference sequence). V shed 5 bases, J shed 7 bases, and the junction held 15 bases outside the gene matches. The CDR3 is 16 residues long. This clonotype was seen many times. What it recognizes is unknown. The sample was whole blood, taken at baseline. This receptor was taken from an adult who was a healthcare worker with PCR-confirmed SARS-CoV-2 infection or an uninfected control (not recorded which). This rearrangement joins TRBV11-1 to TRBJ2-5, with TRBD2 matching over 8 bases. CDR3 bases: TGTGCCAGCAGCCCTCCATACAGCGGGAGCGTAGCGACCCAGTACTTC. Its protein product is CASSPPYSGSVATQYF.